This TCR beta chain was documented in a study of blood T cell repertoires in COVID-19 (dated by TCRdb to 2020 to 2022). Notes on the research overall: Samples covering the acute and convalescent phases of COVID-19 were provided by collaborators in the United States, Italy and Spain. The prospective study material was composed of cDNA or gDNA derived from T cells, B-cell-depleted T cells, or PBMCs. The dataset comprised deeply sampled blood TCRbeta repertoires from subjects exposed to, actively infected with, or recovered from COVID-19. The repertoires were released in a freely available public database meant as a resource for research on the immune response to SARS-CoV-2. Samples came from the ongoing ImmuneRACE study (first 160 participants) plus 1,254 subjects from 6 global collaborators. The sample metadata nearly always contained a de-identified subject ID, COVID-19 status, age in years and sex. Where available, HLA class I and class II types were taken from metadata supplied by the sample provider and were not determined by assay-based typing.

Enrolling through a virtual design, the prospective study's participants ranged in age from roughly 18 to 89 years and lived across 24 United States geographic areas. To assign participants to cohorts, the prospective study relied on clinical history that participants themselves reported in a screening survey and a study questionnaire. For ImmuneRACE Cohort 3, a participant was defined as recovered based on two consecutive negative NP/OP PCR tests, clearance by a healthcare professional, or resolution of symptoms. In the prospective study, whole blood, serum and a nasopharyngeal or oropharyngeal swab were collected from each participant by mobile phlebotomists. Additional blood draws and questionnaires over a 2-month period could optionally be provided by prospective study participants. Blood samples from the prospective study were shipped frozen or at room temperature prior to DNA extraction.

TCRbeta CDR3 regions were amplified from genomic DNA using the immunoSEQ Assay, a bias-controlled multiplex PCR. In the paper's pipeline: The number of nucleated cells in each sample was estimated by amplification of reference gene primers within the assay. Sequence reads were collapsed and filtered to measure the absolute abundance of every unique TCRbeta CDR3 rearrangement. For each sample, productive Simpson clonality was calculated by taking the square root of Simpson's diversity index across productive rearrangements. TCRdb's version of the immuneACCESS table is confined to in-frame rearrangements and falls short of the full clone set. An unresolved V gene accounts for under half of the shortfall where checked; the remainder is of unknown origin. V and J calls and clone size are given by that table; D and trimming were obtained from the DNA. The sample table records 95,000 to 150,000 clones; 84% of these occur just once. The top ten hold 3.5% to 4% of the sample.

This clone was seen only once. It lacks a known antigen. Per-base qualities were not stored, and no clone one base away is much larger. The cysteine opens and the phenylalanine closes a CDR3 of 13 amino acids. Left in the record is the CDR3 DNA by itself, 39 bases read in frame from the first base. CDR1 is given as SQVTM and CDR2 as ANQGSEA, both from the germline V gene. V and J lose 5 bases and 6 bases, and a span of 17 bases separates them. Overall study results and their limits: The quantity of clinical and demographic metadata differed by source and by participant and was supplied without curation.

This TCR came from a woman between 25 and 40 years old who had recovered from COVID-19. Source material: PBMCs or T cells enriched from blood (not recorded which). In this chain, TRBV29-1 is recombined with TRBJ2-7; tentative D gene TRBD2, with 6 bases matching. At the DNA level, the sequence is TGCAGCGTTCGGAGGGATTCATCGGCCGAGCAGTACTTC. The translation is CSVRRDSSAEQYF.